Listed here are 17 T cell receptor beta chains from one sample, sequenced in a study of blood T cells in healthy people across ages. Primed by a sample-barcoded 5' primer and a J-beta primer mix, a second PCR proceeded for 7 to 11 cycles. TCRdb re-called the 5' RACE reads with MiXCR, one entry per CDR3 protein. In the table there are roughly 860,000 distinct CDR3 sequences, about 59% of which are singletons. The sequencing input was blood. The origin of the receptors is a man younger than 45 in good health.

This clonotype was counted only a few times. This rearrangement joins TRBV19 to TRBJ1-1, with 11 bases that match TRBD1. The ends lost 6 bases at V and 1 base at J; junction bases unmatched: 4. Germline loops: CDR1 LNHDA, CDR2 SQIVND (reference sequence). The CDR3 is made up of 15 amino acids. The CDR3 DNA is TGTGCCAGTAGCAAGGGGACAGGGGGGAACACTGAAGCTTTCTTT. Its protein product is CASSKGTGGNTEAFF.

This chain links TRBV6-5 with TRBJ1-6; no reliable D call. CDR3 length: 15 residues. Germline CDR1 and CDR2: MNHEY and SVGAGI. The germline V and J ends were trimmed by 2 bases and 0 bases, with 5 bases remaining between them. Here the CDR3 reads CASSYRSSYNSPLHF. CDR3 in DNA: TGTGCCAGCAGTTACCGGAGCTCCTATAATTCACCCCTCCACTTT.

This clonotype showed up just a few times. The J gene is TRBJ2-7, the V gene TRBV6-6, with a tentative D call TRBD2 (6 bases). The CDR3 runs 12 residues. Germline assignment: CDR1 MNHNY and CDR2 SVGAGI (reference sequence). V lost 2 bases and J 5 bases, leaving 7 bases between the germline ends. The CDR3 DNA reads TGTGCCAGCAGTTACGCGGGAAACGAGCAGTACTTC. Translated, it gives CASSYAGNEQYF.

This rearrangement joins TRBV12-3 or TRBV12-4 to TRBJ1-6, with TRBD1 identical over 7 bases. V shed 1 base, J shed 2 bases, and the junction held 5 bases outside the gene matches. This CDR3 contains 17 residues. The CDR3 sequence is CASSLEAGGAYNSPLHF. Written as DNA, the CDR3 is TGTGCCAGCAGTTTAGAGGCAGGGGGAGCCTATAATTCACCCCTCCACTTT.

CDR3 region: CASSLSEKNSPLHF. The CDR3 nucleotides read TGTGCCAGCAGTTTGTCAGAGAAAAATTCACCCCTCCACTTT. This chain joins TRBV12-3 or TRBV12-4 and TRBJ1-6; D is ambiguous. Trimming removed 3 bases from V and 7 bases from J, with 10 bases in between. CDR3 size: 14 residues.

J is TRBJ2-1 and V is TRBV20-1; 15 nucleotides agree with TRBD2. CDR3 length: 18 amino acids. CDR1 and CDR2 (germline): DFQATT, SNEGSKA (reference sequence). Trimming took 0 bases from V and 6 from J; bases not matched to a gene: 9. The CDR3 sequence is CSARDWTSGGGTFNEQFF. The CDR3 bases are TGCAGTGCTAGAGATTGGACTAGCGGGGGGGGGACCTTCAATGAGCAGTTCTTC.

The chain has TRBV20-1 and TRBJ2-1; 11 bases agree with TRBD2. Germline CDR1 and CDR2: DFQATT and SNEGSKA (reference sequence). This CDR3 contains 15 residues. The trim removed 6 bases at V and 7 bases at J, leaving 11 bases unmatched. Written as DNA, the CDR3 is TGCAGTGCATTCGTTAGCGGGAGGGCGGGGAATGAGCAGTTCTTC. Protein sequence: CSAFVSGRAGNEQFF.

V gene TRBV11-3 combines with J gene TRBJ2-3; D is undetermined. V lost 1 base, J lost 0 bases, and 8 bases lay in between. The CDR3 has 15 amino acids. Germline CDR1 and CDR2: SGHNT and YENEEA. The CDR3 protein is CASSLGPSSTDTQYF. CDR3 bases: TGTGCCAGCAGCTTAGGACCTTCTAGCACAGATACGCAGTATTTT.

The CDR3 nucleotides read TGTGCCAGCAGCCAGGGACTAGCGGATACCTACGAGCAGTACTTC. This translates into CASSQGLADTYEQYF. The chain is built from TRBV14 and TRBJ2-4; 11 nucleotides line up with TRBD2. Near its end, the DNA agrees better with TRBJ2-7, so the J call may be wrong. CDR3 length: 15 amino acids. Germline V gene sequence: CDR1 SGHDN, CDR2 FVKESK.

The chain joins TRBV6-1 to TRBJ2-7, with 12 bases that match TRBD1. There are 16 residues in the CDR3. With 10 bases clipped from V and 6 bases from J, the junction kept 16 bases outside the gene matches. Germline V gene sequence: CDR1 MNHNS, CDR2 SASEGT. CDR3 in amino acids: CATLRRPGQGAGEQYF. The DNA of the CDR3 is TGTGCCACCCTGCGTAGACCGGGACAGGGGGCGGGCGAGCAGTACTTC.

The chain recombines TRBV9 with TRBJ2-3; D not certain. Trimming removed 0 bases from V and 2 bases from J, with 10 bases in between. The V gene's germline CDR1 is SGDLS and CDR2 YYNGEE. The length of the CDR3 is 15 residues. CDR3 coding DNA: TGTGCCAGCAGCGTAGCTGGAGACATCACAGATACGCAGTATTTT. Amino acids: CASSVAGDITDTQYF.

The chain recombines TRBV28 with TRBJ2-5; 8 bases line up with TRBD1. The J call may be wrong; the DNA end is better matched by TRBJ2-7. In germline, CDR1 is MDHEN, CDR2 SYDVKM. CDR3 length: 15 residues. CDR3: CASSRRQGYLNEQYF. CDR3 nucleotides: TGTGCCAGCAGTCGCCGACAGGGGTACTTGAACGAGCAGTACTTC.

For the CDR3, the DNA is TGTGCCAGCAGCTTAGAGGGGGACTCTGGGGCCAACGTCCTGACTTTC. It translates to CASSLEGDSGANVLTF. The gene calls are TRBV7-9 and TRBJ2-6; D is perhaps TRBD1 (6 bases). Trimming stripped 1 base from V and 0 bases from J, with 7 bases between. CDR1 and CDR2 (germline): SEHNR, FQNEAQ (reference sequence). The CDR3 has 16 amino acids.

The chain joins TRBV5-1 to TRBJ2-7; 11 bases match TRBD2. Germline V gene lookup returns CDR1 SGHRS and CDR2 YFSETQ. V lost 2 bases and J lost 3; bases outside the gene matches: 4. The CDR3 has 15 residues. The CDR3 DNA is TGCGCCAGCAGCTTACTAGCGGGGGTGAACTACGAGCAGTACTTC. Translating gives CASSLLAGVNYEQYF.

A single count supports this clonotype. The gene calls are TRBV19 and TRBJ1-2, with a weak D call TRBD1 (6 bases). Trimming took off 8 bases at V and 4 bases at J, with 23 bases between the two ends. This CDR3 region has 16 residues. CDR1 and CDR2 (germline): LNHDA, SQIVND (reference sequence). CDR3 residues: CASRPSTGPVRYGYTF. For the CDR3, the DNA is TGTGCCAGTCGCCCCTCCACAGGGCCGGTTCGCTATGGCTACACCTTC.

The V and J genes are TRBV2 and TRBJ2-6; 10 nucleotides agree with TRBD1. There are 18 residues in the CDR3. After removal of 7 bases from V and 0 bases from J, the junction contained 9 bases not matched to a gene. Germline loops: CDR1 SNHLY, CDR2 FYNNEI. The CDR3: CASNPGTGAFSGANVLTF. The CDR3 coding sequence is TGTGCCAGCAACCCCGGGACAGGGGCCTTCTCTGGGGCCAACGTCCTGACTTTC.

The rearrangement links TRBV27 to TRBJ1-2; D is unclear. Germline values: CDR1 MNHEY, CDR2 SMNVEV (reference sequence). The CDR3 has 13 residues. Trimming pared 5 bases from V and 4 bases from J, leaving 11 bases between. The chain's CDR3 is CASSPGRTYGYTF. CDR3 DNA sequence: TGTGCCAGCAGTCCCGGCAGGACCTATGGCTACACCTTC.